This is a list of T cell receptor beta chains from one sample in a study of neurological immune-mediated disorders. TCRdb re-called the 5' RACE reads with MiXCR, one entry per CDR3 protein. Seen here are tens of thousands of distinct CDR3 sequences, 4.5% to 5.5% observed once, and the top ten hold under 7.5%. Sequencing was done on a sample of PBMCs. The receptors were sampled from a man younger than 40 with multiple sclerosis. Each CDR3 is given with its conserved first and last residue. The D gene is left open where the match is weak. Not all rows give a size; the values are once, few, many and, for expanded clones, a class.

J gene,D gene,V gene,clone size,CDR3 DNA,CDR3 protein
TRBJ2-3,NA,TRBV7-8,NA,TGTGCCAGCAGCTCAGCCCACAGGATTACAGATACGCAGTATTTT,CASSSAHRITDTQYF
TRBJ1-6,TRBD1,TRBV12-3/TRBV12-4,few,TGTGCCAGCACCGTTTTGGGACAGGGTAATTCACCCCTCAACTTT,CASTVLGQGNSPLNF
TRBJ2-6,NA,TRBV20-1,few,TGCAGTACCCTCGGGGTTGGGGCCAACGTCCTGACTTTC,CSTLGVGANVLTF
TRBJ1-4,NA,TRBV6-5,many,TGTGCCAGCAGTTACTCGTATCGGGCTGAAAAACTGTTTTTT,CASSYSYRAEKLFF
TRBJ2-1,TRBD2,TRBV7-2,many,TGTGCCAGCGGCGGGACTACCTTCTCTTGGGAGCAGTTCTTC,CASGGTTFSWEQFF
TRBJ2-1,NA,TRBV4-2,few,TGTGCCAGCAGCCAAGCTGAGGGAACCTACAATGAGCAGTTCTTC,CASSQAEGTYNEQFF
TRBJ2-4,NA,TRBV7-8,NA,TGTGCCAGCAGCTCCAACAGTGTTCTAGCCAAAAACATTCAGTACTTC,CASSSNSVLAKNIQYF
TRBJ1-6,NA,TRBV5-1,NA,TGCGCCAGCAGCTTTGACGTAAATTCACCCCTCCACTTT,CASSFDVNSPLHF
TRBJ1-5,NA,TRBV27,many,TGTGCCAGCAGTCCGTACGACAGGACGGATCAGCCCCAGCATTTT,CASSPYDRTDQPQHF
TRBJ2-4,NA,TRBV6-5,many,TGTGCCAGCAGTCGACTTTCTGGGAACATTCAGTACTTC,CASSRLSGNIQYF
TRBJ2-1,NA,TRBV27,few,TGTGCCAGCAGCTCCCTGGGAATCTCCTACAATGAGCAGTTCTTC,CASSSLGISYNEQFF
TRBJ2-2,NA,TRBV7-2,few,TGTGCCAGCAGCTTTGACAGGACGCCCGGGGAGCTGTTTTTT,CASSFDRTPGELFF
TRBJ1-2,TRBD1,TRBV11-2,many,TGTGCCAGCAGCCTCGGGACAGGGGGCTTATCTAACTATGGCTACACCTTC,CASSLGTGGLSNYGYTF
TRBJ1-2,TRBD1,TRBV10-3,many,TGTGCCATCAGTGACGACAGGGTCCGTGGCTACACCTTC,CAISDDRVRGYTF
TRBJ1-1,NA,TRBV7-8,few,TGTGCCAGCAGCTCTACGGTGGTTAGGGGCGAAGCTTTCTTT,CASSSTVVRGEAFF
TRBJ1-1,NA,TRBV20-1,many,TGCAGTGCTAGAAGGGGGGTTACAGGGAACACTGAAGCTTTCTTT,CSARRGVTGNTEAFF
TRBJ2-7,NA,TRBV5-5,many,TGTGCCAGCAGCTTGATACTAGAAACCGAGCAGTACTTC,CASSLILETEQYF
TRBJ1-5,TRBD1,TRBV5-1,few,TGCGCCAGCAGCTTGGGGACAGGGAGGGATCAGCCCCAGCATTTT,CASSLGTGRDQPQHF
TRBJ1-1,TRBD1,TRBV12-3/TRBV12-4,many,TGTGCCAGCAGCTCTCCCCCTCGGGGACAGGGGAGGTCTGAAGCTTTCTTT,CASSSPPRGQGRSEAFF
TRBJ2-7,NA,TRBV5-1,many,TGCGCCAGCAGCCCGAGAGGGGTCGCCACGATTGCCTACGAGCAGTACTTC,CASSPRGVATIAYEQYF
TRBJ2-2,TRBD1,TRBV11-2,many,TGTGCCAGCGTCCAGACAGGGGGGCACACCGGGGAGCTGTTTTTT,CASVQTGGHTGELFF
TRBJ1-2,NA,TRBV20-1,many,TGCAGTGCTTCCGACAATAACTATGGCTACACCTTC,CSASDNNYGYTF
TRBJ1-1,NA,TRBV6-4,many,TGTGCCAGCAGTGAGGGGACATTTTGGGGGGAGAAGTTCTTT,CASSEGTFWGEKFF
TRBJ1-4,NA,TRBV29-1,many,TGCAGCGTTGGTGATAGTTCGGGGGGGGCTGAAAAACTGTTTTTT,CSVGDSSGGAEKLFF
TRBJ1-1,NA,TRBV10-3,few,TGTGCCATCTCAAATTCCGGGACACCGAAAGTAGCTGAAGCTTTCTTT,CAISNSGTPKVAEAFF
TRBJ2-1,NA,TRBV6-2/TRBV6-3,NA,TGTGCCAGCAGTTATCTAGCTATAGTAGACAATGAGCAGTTCTTC,CASSYLAIVDNEQFF
TRBJ1-5,NA,TRBV5-6,NA,TGTGCCAGCAGCTGGGGGGCCTCGCCCGATCAGCCCCAGCATTTT,CASSWGASPDQPQHF
TRBJ1-1,NA,TRBV5-1,NA,TGCGCCAGCAGCTTGGTTGATCCCTCTACGGACCGGGCTTTCTTT,CASSLVDPSTDRAFF
TRBJ2-3,NA,TRBV24-1,NA,TGTGCCACCAGTGCGCTGACAGCAACAGATACGCAGTATTTT,CATSALTATDTQYF
TRBJ2-1,TRBD1,TRBV20-1,few,TGCAGTGCTAGTCGGACAGGGGGCTTCGATGAGCAGTTCTTC,CSASRTGGFDEQFF
TRBJ1-2,TRBD1,TRBV27,many,TGTGCCAGCACCTCCGGGACAGCCTATGGCTACACCTTC,CASTSGTAYGYTF
TRBJ1-5,NA,TRBV2,few,TGTGCCACTCGGGGCGTGAGGGGAGATCAGCCCCAGCATTTT,CATRGVRGDQPQHF
TRBJ2-1,TRBD1,TRBV20-1,many,TGCAGTGCTGGACCGCCGGGACAGGGGTACAATGAGCAGTTCTTC,CSAGPPGQGYNEQFF
TRBJ2-7,NA,TRBV7-9,few,TGTGCCAGCAGCTTAGTAGGCAGCCTCCTCTCCTACGAGCAGTACTTC,CASSLVGSLLSYEQYF
TRBJ1-1,NA,TRBV7-8,many,TGTGCCAGCAGCCCAGAGGGGCTCACTGAAGCTTTCTTT,CASSPEGLTEAFF
TRBJ1-1,NA,TRBV4-1,many,TGCGCCAGCAGCCAACTAGGGGATTACACTGAAGCTTTCTTT,CASSQLGDYTEAFF
TRBJ2-1,TRBD2,TRBV20-1,NA,TGCAGTGCTAGAACCTCTAGCGGGGGGGCCCCTTACAATGAGCAGTTCTTC,CSARTSSGGAPYNEQFF
TRBJ1-2,NA,TRBV18,few,TGTGCCAGCTCACAAGCCCGCGGGGGCCTTAGCGGCTACACCTTC,CASSQARGGLSGYTF
TRBJ1-6,NA,TRBV3-1,many,TGTGCCAGCAGCCAGGGACAATGGGGTTCACCCCTCCACTTT,CASSQGQWGSPLHF
TRBJ1-4,TRBD1,TRBV20-1,few,TGCAGTGCTAGACCTTCGACAGGGGGGAATGAAAAACTGTTTTTT,CSARPSTGGNEKLFF
TRBJ1-3,NA,TRBV5-1,many,TGCGCCAGCAGCTTGGGGATGCAGACTGGAAACACCATATATTTT,CASSLGMQTGNTIYF
TRBJ2-3,TRBD1,TRBV5-6,many,TGTGCCAGCAGCGCGCGGGACAGGGGGCACACGCAGTATTTT,CASSARDRGHTQYF
TRBJ1-1,NA,TRBV12-3/TRBV12-4,few,TGTGCCAGCAGTTTAAAGTTAACAACTGAAGCTTTCTTT,CASSLKLTTEAFF
TRBJ2-7,NA,TRBV14,many,TGTGCCAGCAGCCAAGGACACACAGGATCCTACGAGCAGTACTTC,CASSQGHTGSYEQYF
TRBJ2-2,TRBD2,TRBV20-1,few,TGCAGTGCTAGAGCTTTTCTAGCGGGGGGCTTAACCGGGGAGCTGTTTTTT,CSARAFLAGGLTGELFF
TRBJ1-2,NA,TRBV6-5,many,TGTGCCAGCAGTCGGGGACGGACTAACTATGGCTACACCTTC,CASSRGRTNYGYTF
TRBJ2-7,TRBD1,TRBV12-3/TRBV12-4,many,TGTGCCAGCAGTTACACAGGGGGCGAGCAGTACTTC,CASSYTGGEQYF
TRBJ2-2,TRBD2,TRBV20-1,many,TGCAGTGCTAGAAAGTCGGTGACTAGCAACACCGGGGAGCTGTTTTTT,CSARKSVTSNTGELFF
TRBJ2-3,TRBD1,TRBV4-1,few,TGCGCCAGCAGCCAAGATGTGAGACAGGGGTCCACAGATACGCAGTATTTT,CASSQDVRQGSTDTQYF
TRBJ1-2,NA,TRBV4-1,many,TGCGCCAGCAGCCAAGAAACGGCGGGGGGGGGCTACACCTTC,CASSQETAGGGYTF
TRBJ2-5,NA,TRBV20-1,many,TGCAGTGCTAGACCAGTCCAAGAGACCCAGTACTTC,CSARPVQETQYF
TRBJ1-2,NA,TRBV30,many,TGTGCCTGGAGTGTCTTACAAGGCTATGGCTACACCTTC,CAWSVLQGYGYTF
TRBJ2-1,TRBD2,TRBV9,few,TGTGCCAGCAGCGCCGGACTAGCGGGGGGTTCCCCCTCCTACAATGAGCAGTTCTTC,CASSAGLAGGSPSYNEQFF
TRBJ1-1,NA,TRBV12-3/TRBV12-4,many,TGTGCCCTATCGGGCATATCGAACACTGAAGCTTTCTTT,CALSGISNTEAFF
TRBJ1-2,TRBD1,TRBV20-1,many,TGCAGTGCTAGAGGGGACAGGGCCGCCTATGGCTACACCTTC,CSARGDRAAYGYTF
TRBJ1-1,NA,TRBV10-3,few,TGTGCCATCAGTGAGCGGGGGGTGGACACTGAAGCTTTCTTT,CAISERGVDTEAFF
TRBJ2-2,TRBD1,TRBV7-2,many,TGTGCCAGCAGCTTAGCATGGGGACAGGGGAACACCGGGGAGCTGTTTTTT,CASSLAWGQGNTGELFF